These 32 T cell receptor beta chains were all obtained from the same sample, sequenced in a study of cytomegalovirus exposure and HLA in healthy donors. Vbeta (60) and Jbeta (13) primers were used in the PCR. Libraries were prepared by immunoSEQ multiplex PCR; TCRdb keeps only in-frame clonotypes and omits some of them. The sample consists of some 150,000 clones, 87% of them appearing once. The sample taken for sequencing was PBMCs. The receptor source for this set is a woman under 40 in good health and CMV-seronegative.

The chain joins TRBV5-1 to TRBJ2-3, with TRBD2 identical over 9 bases. Germline V gene lookup returns CDR1 SGHRS and CDR2 YFSETQ. The CDR3 consists of 20 residues. The V segment lost 0 bases and the J segment 1 base; nucleotides outside the gene matches: 15. As DNA, the CDR3 is TGCGCCAGCAGCTTGGCCGATGAGGCTAGCGGGGATTTCGGCACAGATACGCAGTATTTT. It specifies CASSLADEASGDFGTDTQYF.

The chain has TRBV5-1 and TRBJ2-5, with D unclear. The J call may be mistaken, given a closer DNA end match to TRBJ2-7. There are 13 residues in the CDR3. Germline V CDR1 and CDR2: SGHRS, YFSETQ. CDR3 region: CASSLEAHYEQYF. The DNA of the CDR3 is TGCGCCAGCAGCTTGGAAGCCCACTACGAGCAGTACTTC.

V gene TRBV18 combines with J gene TRBJ1-1; perhaps TRBD1 as D (6 bases). This CDR3 has 14 residues. Germline assignment: CDR1 KGHSH and CDR2 LQKENI. The V end lost 5 bases, the J end lost 1 base, and 11 bases lay between the germline ends. The DNA for the CDR3 is TGTGCCAGCTCATCTGGACAGACGAACACTGAAGCTTTCTTT. This sequence encodes CASSSGQTNTEAFF.

The chain recombines TRBV5-4 with TRBJ2-7, with TRBD1 as a possible D gene (6 bases). The germline V and J ends were trimmed by 4 bases and 4 bases, with 9 bases remaining between them. Per germline, CDR1 SGHNT and CDR2 YYREEE (reference sequence). The CDR3 consists of 12 residues. The CDR3, as DNA: TGTGCCAGCAGCGTACAGGGTTACGAGCAGTACTTC. As protein: CASSVQGYEQYF.

This chain uses TRBV5-4 with TRBJ2-2; TRBD2 matches 7 bases. The CDR3 covers 16 residues. The germline CDR1 and CDR2 sequences are SGHNT and YYREEE (reference sequence). The V segment lost 0 bases and the J segment 5 bases; nucleotides outside the gene matches: 7. The CDR3 protein is CASSLARGVGTGELFF. The CDR3 nucleotides read TGTGCCAGCAGCTTGGCTCGGGGGGTCGGAACCGGGGAGCTGTTTTTT.

In this sample, this clone turned up once. Germline is not matched at one junction end, which may reflect a read error. The V call is TRBV7-8, the J call TRBJ2-7, with 7 nucleotides matching TRBD2. This CDR3 comprises 15 residues. Germline lookup yields CDR1 SGHVS and CDR2 FQNEAQ. This CDR3 reads CASSLGGSSSYEQCF. CDR3 bases: TGTGCCAGCAGCTTAGGCGGGAGCAGCTCCTACGAGCAGTGCTTC.

The rearrangement uses TRBV5-4 and TRBJ2-2; D call uncertain. The CDR3 runs to 16 residues. Germline V gives CDR1 SGHNT, CDR2 YYREEE (reference sequence). Trimming pared 0 bases from V and 3 bases from J, leaving 12 bases between. DNA for the CDR3: TGTGCCAGCAGCTTGGCCACCAGGCCCGACACCGGGGAGCTGTTTTTT. Its translation is CASSLATRPDTGELFF.

The V gene is TRBV9, the J gene TRBJ2-5; D is undetermined. CDR1 is SGDLS, CDR2 YYNGEE, per germline. CDR3 length: 15 amino acids. The V gene lost 0 bases and the J gene lost 3 bases, with 12 bases spanning the gap. The DNA for the CDR3 is TGTGCCAGCAGCGTAGATGCTGGGCTCAAAGAGACCCAGTACTTC. Amino acid sequence: CASSVDAGLKETQYF.

This rearrangement joins TRBV6-5 to TRBJ2-3, with D tentatively TRBD2 (7 bases). The germline V gene encodes CDR1 MNHEY and CDR2 SVGAGI. V was shortened by 8 bases and J by 3 bases, with 18 bases between the two germline ends. The CDR3 extends over 15 amino acids. The CDR3 loop is CASGRAGARTDTQYF. CDR3 in DNA: TGTGCCAGCGGTCGGGCGGGGGCTCGAACAGATACGCAGTATTTT.

A word on this clone: At one of its ends the junction is not consistent with the germline gene, which may arise from a read error. The chain links TRBV20-1 to TRBJ1-2, with D possibly matching TRBD1 (6 bases). Germline CDR1 is DFQATT and CDR2 is SNEGSKA (reference sequence). This CDR3 comprises 10 residues. The CDR3 DNA reads TGCAGTGCTAGAACAACAGGGCTAAACTTC. Protein: CSARTTGLNF.

The chain carries TRBV9 and TRBJ2-5; 8 bases line up with TRBD2. The V and J ends lost 4 bases and 6 bases, in that order; junction bases with no gene match: 8. Per the germline V gene, CDR1 is SGDLS and CDR2 is YYNGEE. The length of the CDR3 is 14 residues. CDR3 sequence reads: CASSPAGGRKTQYF. CDR3 in DNA: TGTGCCAGCAGCCCCGCGGGGGGCAGGAAGACCCAGTACTTC.

The chain joins TRBV6-1 to TRBJ2-1; D is uncertain. This CDR3 comprises 13 residues. The germline V gene has CDR1 MNHNS and CDR2 SASEGT. V gave up 6 bases and J gave up 10 bases, with 16 bases separating them. Written as DNA, the CDR3 is TGTGCCAGCAGCGCCCTGTCCCGAGGAGAGCAGTTCTTC. This sequence encodes CASSALSRGEQFF.

The V gene is TRBV19, the J gene TRBJ2-6; D might be TRBD1 (7 bases). This CDR3 comprises 18 residues. CDR1 is LNHDA, CDR2 SQIVND, per germline (reference sequence). The V end lost 7 bases, the J end lost 0 bases, and 19 bases lay between the germline ends. CDR3 amino acids: CASTRRAGGLSGANVLTF. The CDR3 DNA sequence: TGTGCCAGTACCCGACGGGCAGGGGGACTCTCTGGGGCCAACGTCCTGACTTTC.

This chain connects TRBV5-1 to TRBJ2-7; 7 positions agree with TRBD1. The germline gives CDR1 SGHRS, CDR2 YFSETQ. With 4 bases clipped from V and 5 bases from J, the junction kept 9 bases outside the gene matches. This CDR3 is built from 14 residues. Here the CDR3 DNA reads TGCGCCAGCAGCCCACCGGACAGGAACGACGAGCAGTACTTC. Translation: CASSPPDRNDEQYF.

The chain combines TRBV7-9 with TRBJ1-5; no clear D. Trimming took off 4 bases at V and 5 bases at J, with 15 bases between the two ends. The germline gives CDR1 SEHNR, CDR2 FQNEAQ (reference sequence). This CDR3 has 15 residues. This CDR3 is CASSSETVDYQPQHF. The CDR3 DNA sequence: TGTGCCAGCAGCTCGGAGACCGTTGATTATCAGCCCCAGCATTTT.

The V and J genes are TRBV19 and TRBJ1-5, with 10 bases fitting TRBD1. Germline CDR1 and CDR2: LNHDA and SQIVND (reference sequence). This CDR3 region has 16 residues. After removal of 5 bases from V and 6 bases from J, the junction contained 10 bases not matched to a gene. As DNA, the CDR3 is TGTGCCAGTAGTGCCCAGACCGGACAGGGGGGTCAGCCCCAGCATTTT. It codes for CASSAQTGQGGQPQHF.

The V call is TRBV27, the J call TRBJ2-1; D is unclear. From germline, CDR1 is MNHEY and CDR2 SMNVEV (reference sequence). The CDR3 consists of 14 residues. V was trimmed by 6 bases and J by 7 bases, leaving 16 bases between them. The CDR3 region has the DNA TGTGCCAGCAGCCCCCTCTCTAGACTTAATGAGCAGTTCTTC. Translating it yields CASSPLSRLNEQFF.

This sequence joins TRBV18 and TRBJ2-1, with a weak D call TRBD1 (5 bases). CDR1 is KGHSH, CDR2 LQKENI, per germline. V was trimmed by 6 bases and J by 9 bases, leaving 24 bases between them. The CDR3 is 16 amino acids. CDR3 nucleotide sequence: TGTGCCAGCTCCCCGGGCACTGGGGCTTTAGGAGTTGAGCAGTTCTTC. Translation: CASSPGTGALGVEQFF. The full variable domain, rest sourced from reference TRBV18 and TRBJ2-1, is NAGVMQNPRHLVRRRGQEARLRCSPMKGHSHVYWYRQLPEEGLKFMVYLQKENIIDESGMPKERFSAEFPKEGPSILRIQQVVRGDSAAYFCASSPGTGALGVEQFFGPGTRLTVL.

The rearrangement joins TRBV12-5 to TRBJ2-1; 9 nucleotides line up with TRBD1. J lost 6 bases, V lost 0 bases, and 6 bases had no gene match. This CDR3 spans 16 amino acids. The germline CDR1 and CDR2 sequences are LGHNT and FRNRAP. This CDR3 reads CASGLVLGQGFNEQFF. The CDR3, as DNA: TGTGCTAGTGGTTTGGTACTGGGACAGGGTTTCAATGAGCAGTTCTTC.

The V gene is TRBV9, the J gene TRBJ2-6; D may be TRBD1 (6 bases). Trimming removed 3 bases at V and 2 bases at J, with 9 bases between. The CDR3 is 15 residues long. CDR1 is SGDLS and CDR2 is YYNGEE in the germline V gene. The CDR3 DNA reads as TGTGCCAGCAGCGCGGACAGTCCTGGGGCCAACGTCCTGACTTTC. As protein: CASSADSPGANVLTF.

The V gene is TRBV28, the J gene TRBJ1-1; D not resolved. The V end lost 7 bases, the J end lost 3 bases, and 18 bases lay between the germline ends. Germline CDR1 reads MDHEN; CDR2 reads SYDVKM. The CDR3 is 15 amino acids. DNA of the CDR3: TGTGCCAGCATAGCCCCTGGAGTTGTGGACACTGAAGCTTTCTTT. It encodes CASIAPGVVDTEAFF.

The gene calls are TRBV12-5 and TRBJ2-5; 7 nucleotides match TRBD2. The trim removed 7 bases at V and 5 bases at J, leaving 10 bases unmatched. The V gene's germline CDR1 is LGHNT and CDR2 FRNRAP. The CDR3 is 14 residues long. The CDR3 region is CASAGREPAETQYF. Here the CDR3 DNA reads TGTGCTAGTGCTGGGCGGGAGCCTGCGGAGACCCAGTACTTC.

This clone was recorded once. The chain combines TRBV23-1 with TRBJ1-2; D is possibly TRBD1 (6 bases). TRBV23-1 is reported as an ORF; its role is uncertain. Deletions cut 2 bases from V and 2 bases from J, with 15 bases between. The length of the CDR3 is 16 residues. The CDR3 DNA sequence: TGCGCCAGCAGTCAAAACGACAGGTTCTTCAACTATGGCTACACCTTC. Its translation is CASSQNDRFFNYGYTF.

The V gene is TRBV5-4, the J gene TRBJ2-7, with a possible D match to TRBD2 (6 bases). The CDR3 covers 15 residues. Germline V gives CDR1 SGHNT, CDR2 YYREEE (reference sequence). The V and J ends lost 5 bases and 5 bases respectively, with 20 bases between them. The CDR3 nucleotides read TGTGCCAGCAGTCAACCCGGGACTCCGGCGGACGAGCAGTACTTC. Translated, it gives CASSQPGTPADEQYF.

V and J are TRBV6-6 and TRBJ1-1; D perhaps matches TRBD1 (5 bases). Deletions cut 3 bases from V and 4 bases from J, with 12 bases between. Germline CDR1 is MNHNY and CDR2 is SVGAGI (reference sequence). This CDR3 spans 14 amino acids. CDR3 amino acids: CASSYPGLLTEAFF. In DNA, the CDR3 is TGTGCCAGCAGTTATCCAGGGTTACTCACTGAAGCTTTCTTT.

The CDR3 bases are TGTGCCAGCAGCACCTACACAGTGTTTGGGGGCGAGGAGACCCAGTACTTC. It specifies CASSTYTVFGGEETQYF. The chain joins TRBV9 to TRBJ2-5, with a tentative D call TRBD1 (6 bases). Trimming cost V 4 bases and J 5 bases, with 24 bases left between them. The CDR3 has 17 residues. The germline gives CDR1 SGDLS, CDR2 YYNGEE. The whole variable domain, filled in from reference TRBV9 and TRBJ2-5, reads DSGVTQTPKHLITATGQRVTLRCSPRSGDLSVYWYQQSLDQGLQFLIQYYNGEERAKGNILERFSAQQFPDLHSELNLSSLELGDSALYFCASSTYTVFGGEETQYFGPGTRLLVL.

This clone showed up just once. V and J are TRBV5-4 and TRBJ2-7, with TRBD1 as a possible D gene (7 bases). Deletions cut 4 bases from V and 0 bases from J, with 14 bases between. Germline assignment: CDR1 SGHNT and CDR2 YYREEE (reference sequence). The CDR3 consists of 15 residues. The CDR3 nucleotides are TGTGCCAGCAGCGGGGGGCAGGGGGTCTCCTACGAGCAGTACTTC. Its protein product is CASSGGQGVSYEQYF.

This sequence joins TRBV27 and TRBJ2-2; D is ambiguous. The germline V and J ends were trimmed by 0 bases and 1 base, with 3 bases remaining between them. Germline CDR1 reads MNHEY; CDR2 reads SMNVEV (reference sequence). CDR3 length: 14 amino acids. As DNA, the CDR3 is TGTGCCAGCAGTTTATCCGGGAACACCGGGGAGCTGTTTTTT. It yields the protein CASSLSGNTGELFF.

J is TRBJ1-1 and V is TRBV19, with no clear D. The V gene lost 7 bases and the J gene lost 1 base, with 19 bases spanning the gap. The CDR3 length is 16 residues. Germline-derived CDR1 and CDR2 are LNHDA and SQIVND (reference sequence). This CDR3 is CASTTLRGRKNTEAFF. CDR3 coding DNA: TGTGCCAGTACCACGTTACGCGGGAGAAAGAACACTGAAGCTTTCTTT. Drawing the rest from reference TRBV19 and TRBJ1-1, the complete variable domain is DGGITQSPKYLFRKEGQNVTLSCEQNLNHDAMYWYRQDPGQGLRLIYYSQIVNDFQKGDIAEGYSVSREKKESFPLTVTSAQKNPTAFYLCASTTLRGRKNTEAFFGQGTRLTVV.

V and J are TRBV23-1 and TRBJ2-7; D not certain. TRBV23-1 is an ORF, with its function uncertain. This CDR3 comprises 18 residues. V shed 2 bases and J shed 5 bases, with 25 bases lying between them. This CDR3 is CASSQKIALSVKEHEQYF. The CDR3 nucleotides are TGCGCCAGCAGTCAAAAAATCGCCCTCTCCGTGAAAGAGCACGAGCAGTACTTC.

The J gene is TRBJ1-6, the V gene TRBV9; TRBD1 is a possible D gene (5 bases). CDR3 size: 16 residues. Germline CDR1 and CDR2: SGDLS and YYNGEE. V was shortened by 3 bases and J by 7 bases, with 17 bases between the two germline ends. The CDR3 region is CASSGSPGLTNSPLHF. In DNA, the CDR3 is TGTGCCAGCAGCGGGTCGCCAGGGTTGACGAATTCACCCCTCCACTTT.

This clone has just one count. The genes are TRBV6-1 and TRBJ1-2; no firm D call. Trimming stripped 3 bases from V and 4 bases from J, with 12 bases between. Germline CDR1 MNHNS, CDR2 SASEGT. The CDR3 runs 14 residues. CDR3 coding DNA: TGTGCCAGCAGTGAGGTAGGGCGGGCCTATGGCTACACCTTC. It codes for CASSEVGRAYGYTF.